A selection of T cell receptor beta chains follows, all from one sample in a study of blood T cell repertoires in COVID-19. Sequenced by immunoSEQ multiplex PCR; TCRdb stores in-frame clones only, minus some. The table has about 260,000 clones, around nine tenths seen once. Input material: peripheral blood. The receptors originated from a man in his forties or fifties who had recovered from COVID-19. CDR3s leave out the opening cysteine and the closing phenylalanine or tryptophan.

V gene	J gene	CDR3 protein
TRBV7-2	TRBJ1-1	ASSTFGGDTEAF
TRBV7-2	TRBJ2-7	ASSPPIGEPYEQY
TRBV15	TRBJ2-1	ATSPTSGRAYNEQF
TRBV7-8	TRBJ1-1	ASSLGHHPNTEAF
TRBV29-1	TRBJ1-5	SVSQGWNQPQH
TRBV18	TRBJ2-7	ASSPPQGTSVVGEQY
TRBV29-1	TRBJ1-4	SVTGQAEKLF
TRBV2	TRBJ1-1	ASSWRRDTEAF
TRBV29-1	TRBJ2-1	SVTELDSYNEQF
TRBV21-1	TRBJ2-1	ASSKRLGVHEQF
TRBV5-6	TRBJ2-7	ASSVDRGHEQY
TRBV6-2/TRBV6-3	TRBJ1-2	ASRPRHPGYGYT
TRBV2	TRBJ2-1	ASSAQGWSYNEQF
TRBV6-4	TRBJ2-2	ATRDRPTGELF
TRBV7-2	TRBJ2-7	ASSVGTELGYEQY
TRBV5-5	TRBJ2-7	ASSSFGAYEQY
TRBV27	TRBJ1-2	ASSLGATGYGYT
TRBV19	TRBJ1-5	ASAWPPTGTGVVSNQPQH
TRBV10-3	TRBJ1-3	AAGIGTAAGNTIY
TRBV15	TRBJ2-7	ATSRGGLAGSHEQY
TRBV19	TRBJ2-5	ASSPLAFQETQY
TRBV5-4	TRBJ2-7	ASSLAGQGAFLDEQY
TRBV19	TRBJ2-1	ASSARTSAYNEQF